The next 19 T cell receptor beta chains were all read from a single sample in a study of blood T cell repertoires in COVID-19. Sequencing was performed with immunoSEQ multiplex PCR; in TCRdb, only in-frame clones are kept and a portion is missing. This sample has hundreds of thousands of clones; approximately 92% occur once, and the top ten carry about 1.1%. Sequencing was done on a sample of PBMCs or T cells enriched from blood (not recorded which). Receptors were obtained from a man aged 25 to 40 who had recovered from COVID-19.

The chain carries TRBV9 and TRBJ2-7; maybe TRBD1 (6 bases). Germline V gene sequence: CDR1 SGDLS, CDR2 YYNGEE. Trimming took 0 bases from V and 1 from J, leaving 17 bases between them. This CDR3 region has 17 residues. The CDR3 coding sequence is TGTGCCAGCAGCGTAGGGGACCGGTGGACAGAATCCTACGAGCAGTACTTC. Translation gives CASSVGDRWTESYEQYF.

The chain employs TRBV18 and TRBJ1-4, with 7 bases aligning to TRBD1. V lost 0 bases to trimming and J lost 10 bases; unmatched junction nucleotides: 8. The germline V gene encodes CDR1 KGHSH and CDR2 LQKENI. The CDR3 extends over 15 amino acids. The CDR3 spells CASSPPGQSVRKLFF. The DNA of the CDR3 is TGTGCCAGCTCACCACCGGGACAGTCTGTCCGAAAACTGTTTTTT. Complete variable domain (other parts from reference TRBV18 and TRBJ1-4): NAGVMQNPRHLVRRRGQEARLRCSPMKGHSHVYWYRQLPEEGLKFMVYLQKENIIDESGMPKERFSAEFPKEGPSILRIQQVVRGDSAAYFCASSPPGQSVRKLFFGSGTQLSVL.

The rearrangement uses TRBV27 and TRBJ2-5, with 11 bases fitting TRBD2. This CDR3 comprises 16 residues. Germline lookup yields CDR1 MNHEY and CDR2 SMNVEV (reference sequence). With 3 bases clipped from V and 7 bases from J, the junction kept 10 bases outside the gene matches. CDR3 nucleotides: TGTGCCAGCAGTTTGGATCTAGCGGGAGGCTTGGTGACCCAGTACTTC. This gives the protein CASSLDLAGGLVTQYF.

The chain uses TRBV3-1 (or the pseudogene TRBV3-2) and TRBJ2-1; no clear D gene. V was clipped by 0 bases and J by 0 bases, with 6 bases between them. The CDR3 contains 15 residues. In germline, CDR1 is LGHDT, CDR2 YNNKEL (reference sequence). As DNA, the CDR3 is TGTGCCAGCAGCCAAGATTGGAGCTCCTACAATGAGCAGTTCTTC. This codes for CASSQDWSSYNEQFF.

The chain combines TRBV3-1 (or the pseudogene TRBV3-2) with TRBJ1-3; 9 positions agree with TRBD1. CDR3 length: 18 residues. In germline, CDR1 is LGHDT, CDR2 YNNKEL (reference sequence). The ends lost 4 bases at V and 1 base at J; junction bases unmatched: 11. CDR3 in DNA: TGTGCCAGCAGCCCCCACCTTGGGGGACAGGGATCTGGAAACACCATATATTTT. This codes for CASSPHLGGQGSGNTIYF.

This sequence joins TRBV7-9 and TRBJ1-1; D possibly corresponds to TRBD1 (6 bases). The germline gives CDR1 SEHNR, CDR2 FQNEAQ (reference sequence). There are 13 residues in the CDR3. V was cut by 6 bases and J by 6 bases, with 14 bases left in between. The CDR3 loop is CASRLQGHSEAFF. DNA of the CDR3: TGTGCCAGCAGACTTCAGGGGCACTCTGAAGCTTTCTTT.

The V call is TRBV6-1, the J call TRBJ1-2; D is undetermined. V lost 2 bases, J lost 4 bases, and 5 bases lay in between. There are 12 residues in the CDR3. Germline-derived CDR1 and CDR2 are MNHNS and SASEGT. The CDR3, as DNA: TGTGCCAGCAGTGAACTCCTCTATGGCTACACCTTC. This gives the protein CASSELLYGYTF.

The chain carries TRBV28 and TRBJ2-3; TRBD1 aligns across 8 bases. The germline gives CDR1 MDHEN, CDR2 SYDVKM. This CDR3 is built from 14 residues. With V trimmed by 7 bases and J by 1 base, 4 bases remained unmatched. The CDR3 nucleotides are TGTGCCAGCACACCGGGACAGGGCACAGATACGCAGTATTTT. Its translation: CASTPGQGTDTQYF.

This sequence joins TRBV4-1 and TRBJ1-2; a possible D gene is TRBD1 (6 bases). V was trimmed by 7 bases and J by 7 bases, leaving 19 bases between them. This CDR3 is 14 amino acids long. Germline CDR1 is MGHRA and CDR2 is YSYEKL. The DNA of the CDR3 is TGCGCCAGCAAGAACCCCGGACAGAGCCGTGGCTACACCTTC. It codes for CASKNPGQSRGYTF.

The J gene is TRBJ1-2, the V gene TRBV21-1. TRBV21-1 has pseudogene status. The CDR3 covers 13 residues. In DNA, the CDR3 is TGTGCCAGCTTGAATTGTCGGAGCTATGGCTACACCTTC. It encodes CASLNCRSYGYTF.

This clone was seen a single time. The chain employs TRBV10-1 and TRBJ2-1; 14 bases align to TRBD2. The V gene end was trimmed by 5 bases and the J gene end by 0 bases; junction bases not matched to a gene: 3. Germline V gives CDR1 WNHNN, CDR2 SYGVQD (reference sequence). This CDR3 contains 17 residues. The CDR3 sequence is CASSRLAGGGSYNEQFF. CDR3 coding DNA: TGCGCCAGCAGTCGACTAGCGGGAGGGGGCTCCTACAATGAGCAGTTCTTC.

V usage is TRBV6-5 and J usage is TRBJ1-1; 8 positions match TRBD1. CDR1 and CDR2 (germline): MNHEY, SVGAGI. The CDR3 has 14 amino acids. Trimming took 7 bases from V and 5 from J; bases not matched to a gene: 9. CDR3 residues: CASKRTGSDTEAFF. Written as DNA, the CDR3 is TGTGCCAGCAAAAGGACAGGGAGTGATACTGAAGCTTTCTTT.

The chain employs TRBV24-1 and TRBJ2-2, with 7 bases fitting TRBD1. V trimming: 4 bases; J trimming: 0 bases; junction bases outside the gene matches: 4. CDR3 length: 16 amino acids. Germline CDR1 reads KGHDR; CDR2 reads SFDVKD. DNA of the CDR3: TGTGCCACCAGTGACTTCGGGACAGCGAACACCGGGGAGCTGTTTTTT. This gives the protein CATSDFGTANTGELFF.

The rearrangement joins TRBV7-2 to TRBJ2-7; the match to TRBD2 covers 7 bases. This CDR3 has 16 amino acids. CDR1 and CDR2 (germline): SGHTA, FQGNSA. V was pared by 2 bases and J by 1 base, with 8 bases of the junction left unmatched. CDR3 nucleotide sequence: TGTGCCAGCAGCTTAAGCGGCGGGAGCGCTTCCTACGAGCAGTACTTC. Translation gives CASSLSGGSASYEQYF.

J is TRBJ2-6 and V is TRBV7-9, with D unclear. This CDR3 has 13 residues. V gave up 8 bases and J gave up 0 bases, with 5 bases separating them. Germline lookup yields CDR1 SEHNR and CDR2 FQNEAQ (reference sequence). The chain's CDR3 is CASLASGANVLTF. The CDR3 DNA follows: TGTGCCAGCTTAGCCTCTGGGGCCAACGTCCTGACTTTC.

The chain links TRBV7-9 to TRBJ1-4; no definite D call. The CDR3 spans 16 residues. Trimming pared 5 bases from V and 4 bases from J, leaving 17 bases between. CDR1 and CDR2 (germline): SEHNR, FQNEAQ (reference sequence). CDR3 sequence (DNA): TGTGCCAGCAGCCCTGGTGTGGGCACGGTTAATGAAAAACTGTTTTTT. Translation: CASSPGVGTVNEKLFF.

V usage is TRBV18 and J usage is TRBJ2-5, with a tentative D call TRBD1 (5 bases). CDR1 is KGHSH and CDR2 is LQKENI in the germline V gene. Deletions cut 5 bases from V and 2 bases from J, with 6 bases between. This CDR3 is 12 amino acids long. This CDR3 reads CASSDSQETQYF. The CDR3 coding sequence is TGTGCCAGCTCAGACAGTCAAGAGACCCAGTACTTC.

V usage is TRBV19 and J usage is TRBJ1-5; 8 bases are a match to TRBD1. CDR1 LNHDA and CDR2 SQIVND come from the germline V gene (reference sequence). This CDR3 has 13 residues. The ends lost 4 bases at V and 10 bases at J; junction bases unmatched: 6. CDR3 nucleotide sequence: TGTGCCAGTAGTAACGGACAGGGAGGTCCCCAGCATTTT. Protein sequence: CASSNGQGGPQHF.

The V and J genes are TRBV28 and TRBJ2-3; a possible D gene is TRBD1 (6 bases). In germline, CDR1 is MDHEN, CDR2 SYDVKM. V dropped 3 bases and J dropped 2 bases, with 12 bases sitting between them. The CDR3 extends over 15 amino acids. The CDR3 protein is CASSFPGATTDTQYF. The DNA of the CDR3 is TGTGCCAGCAGTTTCCCAGGGGCCACCACAGATACGCAGTATTTT.